The next 22 T cell receptor beta chains were all read from a single sample in a study of blood T cell repertoires in COVID-19. Method: immunoSEQ multiplex PCR; TCRdb's copy keeps in-frame clones and lacks some. The sample contains a few hundred thousand clones, about 89% of which appear only once. Sequencing was performed on peripheral blood. Receptor source: a man aged 30 to 45 with acute or convalescent COVID-19.

The gene calls are TRBV5-1 and TRBJ2-1; 7 nucleotides agree with TRBD1. CDR3 size: 16 residues. The V gene end was trimmed by 4 bases and the J gene end by 3 bases; junction bases not matched to a gene: 10. CDR1 is SGHRS and CDR2 is YFSETQ in the germline V gene. In DNA form, the CDR3 reads TGCGCCAGCAGCAATTATTGGGACAGAGTCTACAATGAGCAGTTCTTC. This sequence encodes CASSNYWDRVYNEQFF.

In this sample, this clone turned up once. This chain connects TRBV6-6 to TRBJ1-1; 8 bases are a match to TRBD1. V gave up 2 bases and J gave up 11 bases; unmatched junction bases: 10. The germline gives CDR1 MNHNY, CDR2 SVGAGI (reference sequence). The CDR3 length is 14 residues. The CDR3 sequence: CASSYDRGRMAAFF. Written as DNA, the CDR3 is TGTGCCAGCAGTTACGACAGGGGAAGGATGGCCGCTTTCTTT.

The chain recombines TRBV5-6 with TRBJ1-3, with unresolved D. CDR1 and CDR2 from the germline V gene are SGHDT and YYEEEE. The CDR3 sequence is 13 residues long. Trimming removed 4 bases at V and 11 bases at J, with 16 bases between. The CDR3 protein is CASSEAPLRPIYF. The CDR3 bases are TGTGCCAGCAGCGAGGCGCCGCTCAGACCCATATATTTT.

The chain couples TRBV19 to TRBJ2-3, with D tentatively TRBD2 (5 bases). Trimming cost V 3 bases and J 0 bases, with 10 bases left between them. CDR1 is LNHDA and CDR2 is SQIVND in the germline V gene (reference sequence). The CDR3 runs 15 residues. The CDR3 protein is CASSMSGSSTDTQYF. Written as DNA, the CDR3 is TGTGCCAGTAGTATGTCGGGATCTAGCACAGATACGCAGTATTTT.

The chain uses TRBV5-1 and TRBJ2-2, with 9 bases that match TRBD2. There are 15 residues in the CDR3. The germline V gene encodes CDR1 SGHRS and CDR2 YFSETQ. Losses at the gene ends were 4 bases for V and 4 bases for J; bases not matched to a gene: 5. The CDR3 sequence: CASSPWREGTGELFF. The CDR3 DNA reads TGCGCCAGCAGCCCGTGGCGGGAGGGCACCGGGGAGCTGTTTTTT.

The CDR3 sequence is CASSFGASGTYEQYF. DNA of the CDR3: TGTGCCAGCAGCTTCGGGGCTAGCGGGACCTACGAGCAGTACTTC. The V and J genes are TRBV14 and TRBJ2-7; 9 bases line up with TRBD2. The V gene's germline CDR1 is SGHDN and CDR2 FVKESK. CDR3 length: 15 residues. V was pared by 5 bases and J by 2 bases, with 7 bases of the junction left unmatched.

The chain couples TRBV10-3 to TRBJ1-6, with 9 bases lining up with TRBD1. The length of the CDR3 is 20 residues. V was pared by 6 bases and J by 0 bases, with 15 bases of the junction left unmatched. Germline CDR1 is ENHRY and CDR2 is SYGVKD. The CDR3 DNA is TGTGCCATCAGGAATCCCGGGACAGGGTCGATCAGCTCCTATAATTCACCCCTCCACTTT. This sequence encodes CAIRNPGTGSISSYNSPLHF.

This clone was recorded only once. The J gene is TRBJ2-2, the V gene TRBV15; a weak D match, TRBD1 (5 bases). CDR1 is LNHNV, CDR2 YYDKDF, per germline (reference sequence). V was trimmed by 2 bases and J by 7 bases, leaving 8 bases between them. The CDR3 loop spans 13 amino acids. Written as DNA, the CDR3 is TGTGCCACCAGCAGACCAGGGCGCGGGGAGCTGTTTTTT. It encodes CATSRPGRGELFF.

This chain links TRBV5-1 with TRBJ2-3; 9 nucleotides match TRBD2. The CDR3 spans 14 residues. Germline loops: CDR1 SGHRS, CDR2 YFSETQ. V dropped 6 bases and J dropped 6; count of bases not matched to a gene: 8. CDR3 sequence reads: CASKVAGARDTQYF. The CDR3 DNA reads TGCGCCAGCAAAGTAGCGGGGGCCAGGGATACGCAGTATTTT.

This chain uses TRBV30 with TRBJ2-3, with TRBD1 matching 12 bases. The CDR3 loop spans 13 amino acids. The V gene's germline CDR1 is GTSNPN and CDR2 SVGIG (reference sequence). The junction had 3 bases not matched to a gene; V was cut back by 7 bases and J by 4 bases. This CDR3 is CASGTGGADTQYF. CDR3 bases: TGTGCCTCCGGGACAGGGGGCGCAGATACGCAGTATTTT.

V usage is TRBV6-6 and J usage is TRBJ1-2; D may be TRBD1 (5 bases). The CDR3 length is 13 residues. V lost 7 bases and J 3 bases, leaving 12 bases between the germline ends. Germline CDR1 MNHNY, CDR2 SVGAGI (reference sequence). Here the CDR3 DNA reads TGTGCCAGCACCCCATCGGGGGACTATGGCTACACCTTC. This sequence encodes CASTPSGDYGYTF.

The gene calls are TRBV30 and TRBJ2-4; TRBD2 might be the D (5 bases). Germline values: CDR1 GTSNPN, CDR2 SVGIG (reference sequence). The CDR3 is 15 amino acids. V shed 1 base and J shed 1 base, with 11 bases lying between them. Written as DNA, the CDR3 is TGTGCCTGGAGTGGGGAGAACTCGGCCAAAAACATTCAGTACTTC. The encoded protein is CAWSGENSAKNIQYF.

This sequence joins TRBV6-5 and TRBJ1-6; 9 nucleotides match TRBD1. Germline values: CDR1 MNHEY, CDR2 SVGAGI. The CDR3 sequence is 14 residues long. V was pared by 6 bases and J by 5 bases, with 2 bases of the junction left unmatched. The CDR3 protein is CASRGQGDNSPLHF. CDR3 coding DNA: TGTGCCAGCAGGGGACAGGGTGATAATTCACCCCTCCACTTT.

This chain connects TRBV14 to TRBJ2-2; D possibly corresponds to TRBD1 (6 bases). Germline assignment: CDR1 SGHDN and CDR2 FVKESK. The CDR3 has 17 residues. V lost 1 base and J 7 bases, leaving 19 bases between the germline ends. The chain's CDR3 is CASSQVLGAQKIGELFF. Here the CDR3 DNA reads TGTGCCAGCAGCCAAGTACTGGGGGCGCAAAAAATCGGGGAGCTGTTTTTT.

This clone was picked up one time. The CDR3, as DNA: TGTGCCAGCAGTGGTGGCCTGAGGCCTGAAGCTTTCTTT. As protein: CASSGGLRPEAFF. The chain employs TRBV2 and TRBJ1-1, with unresolved D. CDR1 is SNHLY, CDR2 FYNNEI, per germline. The CDR3 has 13 residues. The V end was cut by 4 bases, the J end by 6 bases, with 12 bases between.

This chain uses TRBV10-1 with TRBJ2-7; no clear D. The CDR3 spans 15 residues. The ends were cut back, 3 bases at V and 3 bases at J, with 15 bases in the middle. Germline CDR1 and CDR2: WNHNN and SYGVQD (reference sequence). CDR3 in DNA: TGCGCCAGCAGTGATGGATCTCTAAGCGTCTACGAGCAGTACTTC. Translation: CASSDGSLSVYEQYF.

The chain links TRBV27 to TRBJ2-1, with D perhaps matching TRBD2 (6 bases). The CDR3 length is 13 residues. Germline assignment: CDR1 MNHEY and CDR2 SMNVEV (reference sequence). The germline V and J ends were trimmed by 6 bases and 5 bases, with 11 bases remaining between them. The CDR3 sequence is CASRLARDNEQFF. CDR3 nucleotide sequence: TGTGCCAGCAGACTAGCTCGGGACAATGAGCAGTTCTTC.

The chain combines TRBV15 with TRBJ1-2; D possibly corresponds to TRBD1 (5 bases). The CDR3 spans 15 residues. V was pared by 0 bases and J by 7 bases, with 15 bases between. Germline V gene data show CDR1 as LNHNV and CDR2 as YYDKDF (reference sequence). CDR3 region: CATSRDQGRAVGYTF. In DNA form, the CDR3 reads TGTGCCACCAGCAGAGATCAGGGCAGGGCCGTTGGCTACACCTTC.

The genes are TRBV19 and TRBJ1-4, with D hard to call. V lost 2 bases and J lost 12, with 7 bases in between. This CDR3 is 11 amino acids long. Germline lookup yields CDR1 LNHDA and CDR2 SQIVND (reference sequence). CDR3 amino acids: CASSISSELFF. In nucleotides, the CDR3 is TGTGCCAGTAGTATAAGCTCGGAACTGTTTTTT.

J is TRBJ1-1 and V is TRBV7-9; D is undetermined. V dropped 2 bases and J dropped 3 bases, with 4 bases sitting between them. This CDR3 has 12 amino acids. The germline V gene encodes CDR1 SEHNR and CDR2 FQNEAQ (reference sequence). The chain's CDR3 is CASSLTDTEAFF. CDR3 sequence (DNA): TGTGCCAGCAGCTTAACGGACACTGAAGCTTTCTTT.

This clone was seen once. The V call is TRBV7-9, the J call TRBJ1-6, with 7 bases lining up with TRBD1. The length of the CDR3 is 14 residues. Germline V lookup: CDR1 SEHNR, CDR2 FQNEAQ (reference sequence). After removal of 5 bases from V and 8 bases from J, the junction contained 6 bases not matched to a gene. The DNA for the CDR3 is TGTGCCAGCAGCCGAGACAGGGACCATTCACCCCTCCACTTT. Translation gives CASSRDRDHSPLHF.

Comment on this clone: A junction end diverges from the germline sequence, so it may reflect a read error. The chain joins TRBV5-1 to TRBJ2-7, with D perhaps TRBD2 (6 bases). The CDR3 consists of 14 residues. Germline loops: CDR1 SGHRS, CDR2 YFSETQ. This chain's CDR3 is CASSERWDSHEQYF. The DNA of the CDR3 is TGCGCCAGCAGCGAGCGGTGGGACTCCCACGAGCAGTACTTC.